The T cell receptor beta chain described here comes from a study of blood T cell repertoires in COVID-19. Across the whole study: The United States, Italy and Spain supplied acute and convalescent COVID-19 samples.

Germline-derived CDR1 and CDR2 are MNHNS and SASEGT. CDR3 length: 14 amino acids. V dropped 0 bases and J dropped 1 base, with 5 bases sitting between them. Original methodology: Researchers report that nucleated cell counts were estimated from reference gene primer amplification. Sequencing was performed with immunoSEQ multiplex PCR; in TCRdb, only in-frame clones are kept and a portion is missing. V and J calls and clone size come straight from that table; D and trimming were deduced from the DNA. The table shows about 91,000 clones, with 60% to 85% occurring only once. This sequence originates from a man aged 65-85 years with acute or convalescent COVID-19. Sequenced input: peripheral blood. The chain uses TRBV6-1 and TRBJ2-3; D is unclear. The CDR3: CASSEAGGTDTQYF. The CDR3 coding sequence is TGTGCCAGCAGTGAAGCGGGCGGCACAGATACGCAGTATTTT.